The rows below give T cell receptor beta chains drawn from one sample of a study of T-cell memory formation after mild COVID-19. TCRdb analysed the 5' RACE reads with MiXCR anew, one entry per CDR3 protein. The data show around 7,200 distinct CDR3 sequences, with approximately 32% seen just once and about three fifths held by the top ten. Material: PBMCs or a T cell subset sorted from them (not recorded which). These receptors originate from an adult woman who had mild COVID-19 (a few samples of this study predate the infection). Cell type and time point are not known. Both conserved end residues are part of each CDR3. The order of the fields is D gene, V gene, J gene, clone size, CDR3 DNA, CDR3 protein. D genes are given only for firm matches. Clone size, where shown, is once, few, many, or a class for clones that have expanded.

>NA|TRBV29-1|TRBJ2-7|medium-sized
TGCAGCGTTCCCGAGGGGTTCGAGCAGTACTTC
CSVPEGFEQYF
>NA|TRBV18|TRBJ2-5|many
TGTGCCAGCTCACCCCTTCGGGAGTTTCAAGAGACCCAGTACTTC
CASSPLREFQETQYF
>TRBD1|TRBV15|TRBJ1-1|many
TGTGCCACCAGCGGGGACAGGGGTCGGGACGCTTTCTTT
CATSGDRGRDAFF
>TRBD1|TRBV12-3/TRBV12-4|TRBJ2-5|NA
TGTGCCAGCAGTTTAGTCAGGGGGCTATCGGAGACCCAGTACTTC
CASSLVRGLSETQYF
>NA|TRBV12-3/TRBV12-4|TRBJ2-3|medium-sized
TGTGCCAGCAGCCTAGGGTTGATTGGCACAGATACGCAGTATTTT
CASSLGLIGTDTQYF
>NA|TRBV6-2/TRBV6-3|TRBJ2-7|many
TGTGCCAGCAGTCACACTAGTTACGAGCAGTACTTC
CASSHTSYEQYF
>TRBD2|TRBV20-1|TRBJ2-7|many
TGCAGTGCGGATTCTAGCGGGGCTATGAAGTACTTC
CSADSSGAMKYF
>TRBD2|TRBV19|TRBJ2-1|NA
TGTGCCAGTAGTATTTTTCTAGCGGGGACCTACAATGAGCAGTTCTTC
CASSIFLAGTYNEQFF
>TRBD1|TRBV4-3|TRBJ2-4|many
TGCGCCAGCAGCCAAACCGGACAGGGGCGAAGGAACATTCAGTACTTC
CASSQTGQGRRNIQYF
>NA|TRBV24-1|TRBJ2-2|many
TGTGCCACCAGTGATTTACGGGAGAACACCGGGGAGCTGTTTTTT
CATSDLRENTGELFF
>NA|TRBV6-5|TRBJ2-7|NA
TGTGCCAGCACCACCCGTGGAGGGCGCTACGAGCAGTACTTC
CASTTRGGRYEQYF
>NA|TRBV20-1|TRBJ2-1|NA
TGCAGTGCTAGAATGAGGAATGAGCAGTTCTTC
CSARMRNEQFF
>NA|TRBV9|TRBJ2-7|many
TGTGCCAGCAGCGTAGACCCCTGGACCGGGGGAAGCTCCTACGAGCAGTACTTC
CASSVDPWTGGSSYEQYF
>NA|TRBV20-1|TRBJ2-7|many
TGCAGTGCCCTTGGCGGGAACCAAGCCTACGAGCAGTACTTC
CSALGGNQAYEQYF
>TRBD1|TRBV6-6|TRBJ2-2|many
TGTGCCAGCAGCAGGGGGCTTAAGGACACCGGGGAGCTGTTTTTT
CASSRGLKDTGELFF
>NA|TRBV7-8|TRBJ2-5|medium-sized
TGTGCCAGCAGCTTACGGGACGGAGAGACCCAGTACTTC
CASSLRDGETQYF
>NA|TRBV11-2|TRBJ2-7|many
TGTGCCAGCAGCTTAACCAGGGCAGGGACGGAGCAGTACTTC
CASSLTRAGTEQYF
>TRBD2|TRBV20-1|TRBJ2-3|NA
TGCAGTGCTAGGGGGACTAGCTCCTCAGATACGCAGTATTTT
CSARGTSSSDTQYF
>NA|TRBV12-3/TRBV12-4|TRBJ1-3|NA
TGTGCCAGCAGTTTCCGGACAAGCTCTGGAAACACCATATATTTT
CASSFRTSSGNTIYF
>NA|TRBV6-5|TRBJ2-3|NA
TGTGCCAGCAGTTACGACACAGATACGCAGTATTTT
CASSYDTDTQYF
>NA|TRBV20-1|TRBJ2-4|many
TGCAGTGCTAGAGAGGACCCAACCCTCCCCAAAAACATTCAGTACTTC
CSAREDPTLPKNIQYF
>TRBD2|TRBV7-9|TRBJ2-1|many
TGTGCCAGCAGCTTGCGGGGGGCCTACAATGAGCAGTTCTTC
CASSLRGAYNEQFF
>NA|TRBV27|TRBJ1-1|many
TGTGCCAGCACCCCATTGGGGCAGGCCTTGAACACTGAAGCTTTCTTT
CASTPLGQALNTEAFF
>TRBD2|TRBV7-2|TRBJ2-5|medium-sized
TGTGCCAGCAGCTCCGGACTAGCGGGAGGGGGAGAGACCCAGTACTTC
CASSSGLAGGGETQYF
>NA|TRBV6-5|TRBJ1-1|many
TGTGCCAGCCGCTTTAATATTAACACTGAAGCTTTCTTT
CASRFNINTEAFF
>NA|TRBV4-2|TRBJ1-1|medium-sized
TGTGCCAGCAGCCAAGTAAGGATTGGCACTGAAGCTTTCTTT
CASSQVRIGTEAFF
>NA|TRBV12-3/TRBV12-4|TRBJ1-1|many
TGTGCCAGCAGCCCCTCTGCCGAAGCTTTCTTT
CASSPSAEAFF
>TRBD2|TRBV12-3/TRBV12-4|TRBJ2-3|NA
TGTGCCAGCAGTTCGGGACTAGCGGTTCAAGATACGCAGTATTTT
CASSSGLAVQDTQYF
>NA|TRBV9|TRBJ1-2|medium-sized
TGTGCCAGCAGCGTCGGGGGTACCGCTAACTATGGCTACACCTTC
CASSVGGTANYGYTF
>NA|TRBV7-6|TRBJ2-1|medium-sized
TGTGCCAGCAGCTTACTCGGGCCATACAATGAGCAGTTCTTC
CASSLLGPYNEQFF
>TRBD2|TRBV9|TRBJ2-7|NA
TGTGCCAGCAGCGCGACCGGGACTAGCGGGCCATACGAGCAGTACTTC
CASSATGTSGPYEQYF